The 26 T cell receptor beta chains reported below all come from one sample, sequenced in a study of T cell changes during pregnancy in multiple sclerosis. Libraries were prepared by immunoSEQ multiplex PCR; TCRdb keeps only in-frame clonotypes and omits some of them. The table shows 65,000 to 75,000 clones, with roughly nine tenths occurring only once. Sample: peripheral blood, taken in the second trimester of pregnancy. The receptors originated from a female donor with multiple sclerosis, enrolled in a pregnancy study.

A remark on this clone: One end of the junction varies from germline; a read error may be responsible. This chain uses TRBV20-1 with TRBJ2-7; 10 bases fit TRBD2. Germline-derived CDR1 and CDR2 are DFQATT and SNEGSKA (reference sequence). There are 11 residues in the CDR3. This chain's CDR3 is CSAKISGGLVF. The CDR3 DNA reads TGCAGTGCTAAAATTAGCGGGGGGCTCGTCTTC.

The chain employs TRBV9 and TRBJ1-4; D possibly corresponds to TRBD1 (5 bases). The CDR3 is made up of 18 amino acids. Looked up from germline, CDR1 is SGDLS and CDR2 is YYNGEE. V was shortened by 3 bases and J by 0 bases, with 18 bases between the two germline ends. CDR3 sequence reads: CASSGNTAKQATNEKLFF. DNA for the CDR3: TGTGCCAGCAGCGGAAACACAGCGAAACAGGCAACTAATGAAAAACTGTTTTTT.

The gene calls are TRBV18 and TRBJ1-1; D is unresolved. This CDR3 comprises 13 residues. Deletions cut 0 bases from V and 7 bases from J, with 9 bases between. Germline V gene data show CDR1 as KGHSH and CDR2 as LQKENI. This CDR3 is CASSPPGEFEAFF. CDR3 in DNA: TGTGCCAGCTCACCACCGGGCGAATTTGAAGCTTTCTTT. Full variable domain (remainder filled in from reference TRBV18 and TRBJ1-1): NAGVMQNPRHLVRRRGQEARLRCSPMKGHSHVYWYRQLPEEGLKFMVYLQKENIIDESGMPKERFSAEFPKEGPSILRIQQVVRGDSAAYFCASSPPGEFEAFFGQGTRLTVV.

CDR3 residues: CASSLGTGAGTEAFF. CDR3 DNA sequence: TGCGCCAGCAGCTTGGGTACAGGGGCGGGGACTGAAGCTTTCTTT. This chain connects TRBV5-1 to TRBJ1-1; 7 bases line up with TRBD1. J gave up 5 bases and V 0 bases, and 7 bases lay outside the gene matches. The germline CDR1 and CDR2 sequences are SGHRS and YFSETQ. The CDR3 is 15 amino acids.

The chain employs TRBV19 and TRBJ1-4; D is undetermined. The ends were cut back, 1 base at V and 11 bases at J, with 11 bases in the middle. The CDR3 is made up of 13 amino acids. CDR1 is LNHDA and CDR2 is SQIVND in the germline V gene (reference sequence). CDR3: CASSIVGVLKLFF. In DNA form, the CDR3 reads TGTGCCAGTAGTATAGTCGGGGTCCTGAAACTGTTTTTT. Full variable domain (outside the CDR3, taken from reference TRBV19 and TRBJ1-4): DGGITQSPKYLFRKEGQNVTLSCEQNLNHDAMYWYRQDPGQGLRLIYYSQIVNDFQKGDIAEGYSVSREKKESFPLTVTSAQKNPTAFYLCASSIVGVLKLFFGSGTQLSVL.

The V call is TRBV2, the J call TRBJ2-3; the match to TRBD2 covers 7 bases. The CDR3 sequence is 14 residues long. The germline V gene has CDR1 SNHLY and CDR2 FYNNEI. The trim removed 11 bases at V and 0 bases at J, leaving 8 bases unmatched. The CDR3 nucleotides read TGTGCCCTGGGAAGCGGGGCTAGCACAGATACGCAGTATTTT. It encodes CALGSGASTDTQYF. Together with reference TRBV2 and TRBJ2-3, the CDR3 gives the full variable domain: EPEVTQTPSHQVTQMGQEVILRCVPISNHLYFYWYRQILGQKVEFLVSFYNNEISEKSEIFDDQFSVERPDGSNFTLKIRSTKLEDSAMYFCALGSGASTDTQYFGPGTRLTVL.

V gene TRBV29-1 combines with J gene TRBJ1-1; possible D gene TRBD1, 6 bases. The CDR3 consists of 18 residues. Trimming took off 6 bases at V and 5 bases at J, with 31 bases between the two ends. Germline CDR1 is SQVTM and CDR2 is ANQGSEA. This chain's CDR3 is CSVCEINRAVGRWTEAFF. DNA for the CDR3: TGCAGCGTCTGTGAGATAAACAGGGCCGTCGGGAGGTGGACTGAAGCTTTCTTT.

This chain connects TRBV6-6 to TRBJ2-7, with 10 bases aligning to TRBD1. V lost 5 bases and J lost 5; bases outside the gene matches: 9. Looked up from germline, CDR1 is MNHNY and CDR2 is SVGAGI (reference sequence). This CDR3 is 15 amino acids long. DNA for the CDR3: TGTGCCAGCAGTAGCACCGGGACAGGGGCCGACGAGCAGTACTTC. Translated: CASSSTGTGADEQYF.

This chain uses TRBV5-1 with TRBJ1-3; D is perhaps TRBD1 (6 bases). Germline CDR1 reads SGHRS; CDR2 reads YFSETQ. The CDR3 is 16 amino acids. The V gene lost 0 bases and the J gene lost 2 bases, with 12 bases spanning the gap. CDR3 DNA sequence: TGCGCCAGCAGCTTGGGGGGGCGACTAACTGGAAACACCATATATTTT. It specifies CASSLGGRLTGNTIYF.

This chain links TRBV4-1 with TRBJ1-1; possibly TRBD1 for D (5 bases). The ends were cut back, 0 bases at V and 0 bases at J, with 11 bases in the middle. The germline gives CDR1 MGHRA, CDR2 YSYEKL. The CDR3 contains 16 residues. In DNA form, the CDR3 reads TGCGCCAGCAGCCAAGAGGGGCGAAGCATGAACACTGAAGCTTTCTTT. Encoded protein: CASSQEGRSMNTEAFF.

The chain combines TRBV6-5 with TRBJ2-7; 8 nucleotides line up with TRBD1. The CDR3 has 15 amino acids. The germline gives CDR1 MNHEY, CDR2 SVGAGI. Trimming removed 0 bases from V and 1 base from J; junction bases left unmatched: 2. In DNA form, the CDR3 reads TGTGCCAGCAGTTACTCGACAGGGGCATCCTACGAGCAGTACTTC. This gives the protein CASSYSTGASYEQYF.

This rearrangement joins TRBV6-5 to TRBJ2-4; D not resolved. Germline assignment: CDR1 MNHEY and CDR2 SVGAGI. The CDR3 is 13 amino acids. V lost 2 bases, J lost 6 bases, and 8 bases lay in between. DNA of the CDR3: TGTGCCAGCAGTTACGGAGTTGGAAACATTCAGTACTTC. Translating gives CASSYGVGNIQYF.

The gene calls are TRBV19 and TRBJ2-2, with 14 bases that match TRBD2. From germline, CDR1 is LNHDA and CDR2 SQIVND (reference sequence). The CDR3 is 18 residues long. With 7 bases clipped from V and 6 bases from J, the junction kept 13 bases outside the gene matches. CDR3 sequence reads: CASMTSGGGLLGSGELFF. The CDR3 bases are TGTGCCAGTATGACTAGCGGGGGGGGGCTGTTAGGCTCCGGGGAGCTGTTTTTT.

The CDR3: CASSLDRNRGYNEQFF. The CDR3 DNA sequence: TGTGCCAGCAGCTTAGATCGTAACAGGGGGTACAATGAGCAGTTCTTC. This chain uses TRBV11-2 with TRBJ2-1, with TRBD1 identical over 8 bases. The CDR3 length is 16 residues. Germline V gives CDR1 SGHAT, CDR2 FQNNGV. With V trimmed by 0 bases and J by 4 bases, 5 bases remained unmatched.

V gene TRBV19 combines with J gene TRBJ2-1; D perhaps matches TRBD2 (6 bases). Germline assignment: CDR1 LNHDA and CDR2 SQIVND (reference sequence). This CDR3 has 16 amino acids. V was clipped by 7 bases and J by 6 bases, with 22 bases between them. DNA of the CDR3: TGTGCCAGTACCCTACGGGGGTCTCCTTACTTCAATGAGCAGTTCTTC. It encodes CASTLRGSPYFNEQFF.

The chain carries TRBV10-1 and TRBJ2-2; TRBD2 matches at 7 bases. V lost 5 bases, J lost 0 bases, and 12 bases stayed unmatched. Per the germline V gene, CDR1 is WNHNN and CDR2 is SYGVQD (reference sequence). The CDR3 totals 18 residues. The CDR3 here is CASSKRDSGFANTGELFF. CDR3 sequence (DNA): TGCGCCAGCAGTAAGCGGGATAGCGGGTTCGCGAACACCGGGGAGCTGTTTTTT.

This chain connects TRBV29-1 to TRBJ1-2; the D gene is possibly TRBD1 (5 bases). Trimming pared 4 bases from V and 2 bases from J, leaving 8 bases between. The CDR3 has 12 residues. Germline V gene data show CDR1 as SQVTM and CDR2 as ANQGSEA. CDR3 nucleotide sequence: TGCAGCGTTGGGGCAGGGAACTATGGCTACACCTTC. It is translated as CSVGAGNYGYTF.

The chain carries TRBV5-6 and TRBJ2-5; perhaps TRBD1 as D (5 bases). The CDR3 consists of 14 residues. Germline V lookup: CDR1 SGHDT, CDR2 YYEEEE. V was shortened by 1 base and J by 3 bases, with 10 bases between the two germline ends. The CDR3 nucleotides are TGTGCCAGCAGCTTGTCCAGGGAAGAAGAGACCCAGTACTTC. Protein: CASSLSREEETQYF.

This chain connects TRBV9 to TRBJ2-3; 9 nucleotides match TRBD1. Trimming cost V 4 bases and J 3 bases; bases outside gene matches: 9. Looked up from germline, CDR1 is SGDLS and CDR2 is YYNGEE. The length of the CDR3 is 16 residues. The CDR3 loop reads CASSPAGTGLTDTQYF. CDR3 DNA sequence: TGTGCCAGCAGCCCCGCCGGGACAGGGTTGACAGATACGCAGTATTTT.

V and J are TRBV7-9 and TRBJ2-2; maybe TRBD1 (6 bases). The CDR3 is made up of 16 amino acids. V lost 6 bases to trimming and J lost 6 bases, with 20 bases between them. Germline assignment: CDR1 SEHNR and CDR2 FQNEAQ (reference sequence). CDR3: CASRPGVMAASGELFF. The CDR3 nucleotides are TGTGCCAGCAGGCCAGGGGTGATGGCCGCGTCCGGGGAGCTGTTTTTT.

In DNA, the CDR3 is TGTGCCAGCAGCTCTCGACAGGGGAAAAACATTCAGTACTTC. This translates into CASSSRQGKNIQYF. This chain uses TRBV7-8 with TRBJ2-4; the match to TRBD1 covers 8 bases. The CDR3 is 14 residues long. Germline-derived CDR1 and CDR2 are SGHVS and FQNEAQ. V lost 4 bases and J lost 4; bases outside the gene matches: 3.

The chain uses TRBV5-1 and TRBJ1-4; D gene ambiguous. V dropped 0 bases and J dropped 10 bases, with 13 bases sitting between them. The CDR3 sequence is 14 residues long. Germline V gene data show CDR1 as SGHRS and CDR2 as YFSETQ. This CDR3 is CASSLATEGRKLFF. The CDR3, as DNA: TGCGCCAGCAGCTTGGCCACAGAAGGTAGAAAACTGTTTTTT.

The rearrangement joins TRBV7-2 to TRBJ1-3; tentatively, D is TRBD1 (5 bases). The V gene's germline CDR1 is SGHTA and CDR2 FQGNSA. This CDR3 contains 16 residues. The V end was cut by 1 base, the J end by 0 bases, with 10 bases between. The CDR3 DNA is TGTGCCAGCAGCTTAGGATTGGGGGGCTCTGGAAACACCATATATTTT. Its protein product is CASSLGLGGSGNTIYF.

CDR3 nucleotide sequence: TGCGCCAGCAGCCAAGGTCCGGCCGCGGATTACAATGAGCAGTTCTTC. Its translation: CASSQGPAADYNEQFF. The chain is built from TRBV4-1 and TRBJ2-1; D unresolved. The length of the CDR3 is 16 residues. Trimming left V 1 base short and J 4 bases short, with 14 bases between. Germline V gene lookup returns CDR1 MGHRA and CDR2 YSYEKL.

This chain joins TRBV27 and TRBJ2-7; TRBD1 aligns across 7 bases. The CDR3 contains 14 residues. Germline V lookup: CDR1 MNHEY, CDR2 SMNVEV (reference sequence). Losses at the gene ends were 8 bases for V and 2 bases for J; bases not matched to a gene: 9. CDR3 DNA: TGTGCCAGCTCTGCCGGACAGGTAACCTACGAGCAGTACTTC. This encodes CASSAGQVTYEQYF.

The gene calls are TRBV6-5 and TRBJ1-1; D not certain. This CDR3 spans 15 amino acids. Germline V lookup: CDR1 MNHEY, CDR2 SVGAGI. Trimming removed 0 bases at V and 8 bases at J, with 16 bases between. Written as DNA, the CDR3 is TGTGCCAGCAGTTACTCGAGAGCTGGCGGGTCCGAAGCTTTCTTT. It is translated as CASSYSRAGGSEAFF.